A single sample is the source of the 8 T cell receptor beta chains below, sequenced in a study of cytomegalovirus exposure and HLA in healthy donors. The PCR used 60 Vbeta and 13 Jbeta primers. The assay was immunoSEQ multiplex PCR, and TCRdb's table has in-frame clones only and misses some. The sample has more than 150,000 clones; about 80% are singletons. The sample comprised PBMCs. These receptors came from a woman aged 45-65 years in good health and CMV-seropositive.

This clone showed up just once. The gene calls are TRBV5-1 and TRBJ2-1; 10 bases map to TRBD2. The CDR3 loop spans 18 amino acids. CDR1 is SGHRS and CDR2 is YFSETQ in the germline V gene. J lost 7 bases, V lost 3 bases, and 16 bases had no gene match. This CDR3 is CASSWGASGSPSLNEQFF. CDR3 sequence (DNA): TGCGCCAGCAGCTGGGGGGCTAGCGGGAGCCCTAGCCTTAATGAGCAGTTCTTC.

This rearrangement joins TRBV4-1 to TRBJ2-7; 8 bases agree with TRBD1. Germline CDR1 and CDR2: MGHRA and YSYEKL. This CDR3 has 14 amino acids. J gave up 5 bases and V 4 bases, and 7 bases lay outside the gene matches. CDR3 DNA sequence: TGCGCCAGCAGCCTAAGGGACAGGTCTCACGAGCAGTACTTC. Encoded protein: CASSLRDRSHEQYF.

There are a few counts of this clone. This chain joins TRBV2 and TRBJ2-3; D gene uncertain. Germline-derived CDR1 and CDR2 are SNHLY and FYNNEI. V was shortened by 4 bases and J by 6 bases, with 14 bases between the two germline ends. There are 14 residues in the CDR3. CDR3 loop: CASSAVQVTDTQYF. The CDR3 DNA sequence: TGTGCCAGCAGTGCAGTTCAGGTCACGGATACGCAGTATTTT.

The CDR3 reads CASSPSGTYEQYF. CDR3 coding DNA: TGTGCCAGCAGTCCTAGCGGGACCTACGAGCAGTACTTC. The chain is built from TRBV6-5 and TRBJ2-7, with 9 bases lining up with TRBD2. The CDR3 has 13 amino acids. With V trimmed by 5 bases and J by 2 bases, 1 base remained unmatched. Germline-derived CDR1 and CDR2 are MNHEY and SVGAGI.

The chain joins TRBV9 to TRBJ1-5; tentative D call: TRBD1 (6 bases). The CDR3 covers 13 residues. Germline V lookup: CDR1 SGDLS, CDR2 YYNGEE. The ends were cut back, 4 bases at V and 2 bases at J, with 7 bases in the middle. This CDR3 reads CASSRTGNQPQHF. The CDR3 nucleotides are TGTGCCAGCAGCCGGACAGGCAATCAGCCCCAGCATTTT. Looking up the rest from reference TRBV9 and TRBJ1-5 gives the full variable domain: DSGVTQTPKHLITATGQRVTLRCSPRSGDLSVYWYQQSLDQGLQFLIQYYNGEERAKGNILERFSAQQFPDLHSELNLSSLELGDSALYFCASSRTGNQPQHFGDGTRLSIL.

The gene calls are TRBV7-3 and TRBJ1-3, with D perhaps matching TRBD1 (6 bases). CDR3 length: 13 residues. Trimming pared 4 bases from V and 2 bases from J, leaving 6 bases between. The germline V gene has CDR1 SGHTA and CDR2 FQGTGA. The CDR3 sequence: CASSWTAGNTIYF. Here the CDR3 DNA reads TGTGCCAGCAGCTGGACAGCTGGAAACACCATATATTTT.

V and J are TRBV30 and TRBJ1-5, with D unclear. This CDR3 is 13 amino acids long. Trimming removed 5 bases from V and 1 base from J, with 9 bases in between. Germline CDR1 reads GTSNPN; CDR2 reads SVGIG (reference sequence). CDR3 sequence reads: CAWSVRSNQPQHF. The CDR3 DNA sequence: TGTGCCTGGTCTGTGAGGAGCAATCAGCCCCAGCATTTT.

This clone appeared a few times. The genes are TRBV6-6 and TRBJ2-5; D is possibly TRBD1 (7 bases). CDR1 is MNHNY, CDR2 SVGAGI, per germline (reference sequence). Deletions cut 11 bases from V and 4 bases from J, with 20 bases between. CDR3 length: 14 amino acids. The CDR3 nucleotides read TGTGCCTCGAACCCACGACAGGGAGGAGAGACCCAGTACTTC. This gives the protein CASNPRQGGETQYF.